This entry is about one T cell receptor beta chain. Its antigen is unknown. This table comes from immunoSEQ multiplex PCR, and its TCRdb copy is limited to in-frame clones, with some not included. The table records over 150,000 clones, approximately 93% of them present only once. This entry is derived from a study of T cell responses to AZD1222 COVID-19 vaccine. General study findings and limits: At baseline, just six AZD1222 recipients tested seropositive. In the spike-specific TCR repertoire, nearly half reportedly target unmutated variant regions.

V was shortened by 5 bases and J by 5 bases, with 9 bases between the two germline ends. Germline V gene lookup returns CDR1 DFQATT and CDR2 SNEGSKA (reference sequence). CDR3 length: 11 amino acids. The origin of this receptor is an adult who received the AZD1222 COVID-19 vaccine. The genes are TRBV20-1 and TRBJ2-5; tentative D call: TRBD2 (5 bases). The source was peripheral blood, collected 28 days after the second AZD1222 dose. CDR3: CSAVRGETQYF. CDR3 bases: TGCAGTGCTGTTCGGGGTGAGACCCAGTACTTC.